This entry features one T cell receptor (beta chain) sequence. This CDR3 is 12 amino acids long. CDR1 is SGHRS and CDR2 is YFSETQ in the germline V gene. Trimming left V 6 bases short and J 2 bases short, with 6 bases between. The sample is drawn from a study of cytomegalovirus exposure and HLA in healthy donors. Primers for the PCR totalled 60 Vbeta and 13 Jbeta. Clones were sequenced by immunoSEQ multiplex PCR, and TCRdb holds only the in-frame ones, with some missing. The table has some 130,000 clones, 65% to 80% seen once. V gene TRBV5-1 combines with J gene TRBJ1-3; D is uncertain. The receptor comes from a male donor in good health and CMV-seropositive. Sequencing was performed on PBMCs. CDR3 nucleotides: TGCGCCAGCACGGGGACTGGAAACACCATATATTTT. It specifies CASTGTGNTIYF.